This note documents a single T cell receptor beta chain sequence. The data originate from a study of shared T cell receptors in the human thymus. Method: immunoSEQ multiplex PCR; TCRdb's copy keeps in-frame clones and lacks some. The repertoire holds 630,000 or so clones, with over 75% as singletons. The CDR3 has 14 amino acids. Germline trimming cut 6 bases from V and 7 bases from J; bases unmatched to any gene: 6. The germline V gene encodes CDR1 MDHEN and CDR2 SYDVKM. The sample was also linked to a second study, of human thymus T cells. According to that study: Related studies noted strongly shared thymic repertoires across unrelated people.

Material for sequencing was thymocytes. This clonotype was obtained from a boy less than two years old with a congenital heart defect. The J gene is TRBJ2-1, the V gene TRBV28, with TRBD2 identical over 10 bases. CDR3 in amino acids: CASSPSGSGNEQFF. The CDR3 DNA reads as TGTGCCAGCAGCCCTAGCGGGAGTGGTAATGAGCAGTTCTTC.